This T cell receptor (beta chain) is drawn from a study of blood T cell repertoires in COVID-19. This clone was observed a single time. The assay was immunoSEQ multiplex PCR, and TCRdb's table has in-frame clones only and misses some. The sample records approximately 230,000 clones, roughly 87% being singletons. Sequenced: peripheral blood. The clonotype was recovered from a man aged 18 to 29 with active or convalescent COVID-19.

The CDR3 spells CASSEPGQENSPLHF. Written as DNA, the CDR3 is TGTGCCAGCAGCGAACCGGGACAGGAAAATTCACCCCTCCACTTT. The chain combines TRBV5-6 with TRBJ1-6; TRBD1 matches 8 bases. Germline values: CDR1 SGHDT, CDR2 YYEEEE. This CDR3 has 15 amino acids. The V and J ends lost 4 bases and 7 bases, in that order; junction bases with no gene match: 7.